The present entry profiles one TCR beta chain with its context. The CDR3 spans 16 residues. Germline assignment: CDR1 KGHSY and CDR2 FQNENV. Trimming cost V 2 bases and J 2 bases; bases outside gene matches: 6. The data originate from a study of blood T cell repertoires in COVID-19. On the study more broadly: Samples came from the United States, Italy and Spain, spanning acute and convalescent COVID-19. PBMCs, B-cell-depleted T cells, or T cells were the source of the cDNA or gDNA that made up the material.

Only in-frame clones appear in the TCRdb table, and some are missing; sequencing was by immunoSEQ multiplex PCR. The table includes roughly 160,000 clones, 90% detected once. The receptor was derived from a man aged 50 to 60 with acute or convalescent COVID-19. V usage is TRBV16 and J usage is TRBJ1-5; 7 nucleotides match TRBD1. The sequenced sample consisted of peripheral blood. The CDR3 DNA sequence: TGTGCCAGCAGCCAACCAGGGGGACAGCGCAATCAGCCCCAGCATTTT. Its translation: CASSQPGGQRNQPQHF.